One sample yielded the 7 T cell receptor beta chains listed below, sequenced in a study of regulatory and conventional T cells in RAG deficiency. The protocol was immunoSEQ multiplex PCR, while the TCRdb copy is restricted to in-frame clones and leaves out a portion. Of roughly 30,000 clones in the sample, about nine tenths are singletons; the top ten hold 0.82%. Regulatory T cells were sorted from blood as CD4+ CD25-high CD127-low cells. The sample was also linked to a second study, of regulatory T cells. That report notes: Amplification used 52 TRBV primers and 13 TRBJ primers.

Sequencing input: Tregs sorted from blood. All receptors derive from a human donor in good health.

J is TRBJ2-3 and V is TRBV7-8; D is unresolved. Between the trimmed V and J ends, which lost 5 bases and 0 bases, there was a span of 9 bases. The CDR3 runs to 14 residues. The germline V gene encodes CDR1 SGHVS and CDR2 FQNEAQ. As DNA, the CDR3 is TGTGCCAGCAGCCATACCCCCAGCACAGATACGCAGTATTTT. Its translation: CASSHTPSTDTQYF.

J is TRBJ2-7 and V is TRBV7-9; D unclear. Germline CDR1 SEHNR, CDR2 FQNEAQ (reference sequence). The CDR3 contains 13 residues. V was clipped by 1 base and J by 6 bases, with 10 bases between them. The CDR3 DNA is TGTGCCAGCAGCTTAGACGTCCCCTCCGAGCAGTACTTC. It yields the protein CASSLDVPSEQYF. Complete variable domain (other parts from reference TRBV7-9 and TRBJ2-7): DTGVSQNPRHKITKRGQNVTFRCDPISEHNRLYWYRQTLGQGPEFLTYFQNEAQLEKSRLLSDRFSAERPKGSFSTLEIQRTEQGDSAMYLCASSLDVPSEQYFGPGTRLTVT.

The rearrangement uses TRBV5-1 and TRBJ1-1; possible D gene TRBD1, 6 bases. This CDR3 is 14 amino acids long. Trimming took 6 bases from V and 0 from J, leaving 12 bases between them. The germline V gene has CDR1 SGHRS and CDR2 YFSETQ. This CDR3 reads CASNFDRMNTEAFF. CDR3 coding DNA: TGCGCCAGCAATTTTGACAGGATGAACACTGAAGCTTTCTTT.

The genes are TRBV7-2 and TRBJ2-3, with TRBD2 identical over 11 bases. This CDR3 region has 16 residues. V was pared by 4 bases and J by 1 base, with 4 bases of the junction left unmatched. CDR1 and CDR2 (germline): SGHTA, FQGNSA. The CDR3 reads CASSSQTSGGTDTQYF. Here the CDR3 DNA reads TGTGCCAGCAGCTCTCAGACTAGCGGGGGCACAGATACGCAGTATTTT.

The V gene is TRBV7-4, the J gene TRBJ1-5; the D is unclear. Germline V gene data show CDR1 as SGHVT and CDR2 as SQSDAQ. The CDR3 spans 14 residues. The germline V and J ends were trimmed by 0 bases and 3 bases, with 6 bases remaining between them. CDR3 region: CASSLARTNQPQHF. The CDR3 DNA sequence: TGTGCCAGCAGCTTAGCGCGTACCAATCAGCCCCAGCATTTT.

The V call is TRBV5-1, the J call TRBJ1-1; no definite D call. CDR1 and CDR2 from the germline V gene are SGHRS and YFSETQ. V was clipped by 1 base and J by 0 bases, with 10 bases between them. The CDR3 sequence is 15 residues long. The CDR3 sequence is CASSLLGNLNTEAFF. The DNA of the CDR3 is TGCGCCAGCAGCTTGCTTGGTAACCTGAACACTGAAGCTTTCTTT.

The chain employs TRBV6-5 and TRBJ1-1, with a tentative D call TRBD1 (6 bases). Per germline, CDR1 MNHEY and CDR2 SVGAGI. The germline V and J ends were trimmed by 5 bases and 7 bases, with 20 bases remaining between them. The CDR3 sequence is 15 residues long. The chain's CDR3 is CASSSGRQVKDEAFF. The DNA of the CDR3 is TGTGCCAGCAGTAGCGGAAGACAGGTAAAGGATGAAGCTTTCTTT.